This T cell receptor beta chain was observed in a study of PD-1 blockade in classical Hodgkin lymphoma. Time point denoted: cycle 4 day 1 (C4D1), after less than 7 weeks of nivolumab. No patient escaped relapse after autologous stem cell transplantation, and brentuximab vedotin exposure varied. Data came from immunoSEQ multiplex PCR; TCRdb stores just in-frame clones and leaves some out. The sample consists of about 94,000 clones, 85% to 95% of them appearing once. Points from the study as a whole: In newly diagnosed patients, baseline TCR diversity was reportedly below that of healthy donors.

Concerning this clone: Its antigen is as yet unknown.

CDR3 length: 12 amino acids. From germline, CDR1 is MNHNS and CDR2 SASEGT. With 8 bases removed from V and 4 bases from J, the gap between germline ends came to 11 bases. The material sequenced was peripheral blood mononuclear cells (PBMCs), taken before the fourth cycle of nivolumab. The gene calls are TRBV6-1 and TRBJ1-1; D is perhaps TRBD1 (5 bases). The sequence was obtained from a human donor with classical Hodgkin lymphoma. CDR3 nucleotide sequence: TGTGCCAGCGCTCGGGGGGGCACTGAAGCTTTCTTT. This sequence encodes CASARGGTEAFF.